The next 24 T cell receptor beta chains were all read from a single sample in a study of CD8+ T cells in alopecia areata. Sequencing templates came from extracted RNA that was reverse transcribed into cDNA. Produced via immunoSEQ multiplex PCR; TCRdb's table is partial and in-frame only. The sample has about 97,000 clones, roughly two fifths seen once; the top ten hold roughly 1.3%. Sequenced sample: CD4+ T cells sorted from blood. Receptor source: a human donor with alopecia areata.

This clone was seen once. The chain links TRBV2 to TRBJ2-7; D is unclear. Trimming removed 4 bases at V and 4 bases at J, with 5 bases between. CDR3 length: 11 residues. From germline, CDR1 is SNHLY and CDR2 FYNNEI. CDR3 in DNA: TGTGCCAGCAGTGCTGTGTACGAGCAGTACTTC. This translates into CASSAVYEQYF.

This clone was detected only a few times. J is TRBJ1-1 and V is TRBV5-1; TRBD1 aligns across 12 bases. CDR3 size: 13 residues. The V and J ends lost 4 bases and 11 bases, in that order; junction bases with no gene match: 6. Germline-derived CDR1 and CDR2 are SGHRS and YFSETQ. CDR3: CASSVGTGGWAFF. The CDR3 nucleotides are TGCGCCAGCAGCGTTGGGACAGGGGGCTGGGCTTTCTTT.

J is TRBJ2-2 and V is TRBV7-2, with no clear D. Germline V gene sequence: CDR1 SGHTA, CDR2 FQGNSA. The germline V and J ends were trimmed by 5 bases and 6 bases, with 7 bases remaining between them. CDR3 size: 12 residues. The CDR3 protein is CASSQLSGELFF. The CDR3 DNA sequence: TGTGCCAGCAGCCAGCTATCCGGGGAGCTGTTTTTT.

Concerning this clone: This specimen includes other DNA sequences encoding the same CDR3. This sequence joins TRBV5-1 and TRBJ2-6; D call uncertain. The V and J ends lost 0 bases and 1 base respectively, with 5 bases between them. The CDR3 has 15 residues. CDR1 and CDR2 from the germline V gene are SGHRS and YFSETQ. CDR3 residues: CASSLVGSGANVLTF. For the CDR3, the DNA is TGCGCCAGCAGCTTGGTAGGGTCTGGGGCCAACGTCCTGACTTTC. Looking up the rest from reference TRBV5-1 and TRBJ2-6 gives the full variable domain: KAGVTQTPRYLIKTRGQQVTLSCSPISGHRSVSWYQQTPGQGLQFLFEYFSETQRNKGNFPGRFSGRQFSNSRSEMNVSTLELGDSALYLCASSLVGSGANVLTFGAGSRLTVL.

This clone was observed once. V and J are TRBV4-1 and TRBJ2-1, with no clear D. Trimming cost V 4 bases and J 6 bases, with 16 bases left between them. CDR1 is MGHRA and CDR2 is YSYEKL in the germline V gene. There are 15 residues in the CDR3. The CDR3 nucleotides are TGCGCCAGCAGCCGGCTTAACGGGCTCCTCAATGAGCAGTTCTTC. It is translated as CASSRLNGLLNEQFF.

This clone has just a few counts. This chain joins TRBV19 and TRBJ2-1; D not resolved. Trimming cost V 1 base and J 3 bases, with 10 bases left between them. The CDR3 length is 15 residues. CDR1 and CDR2 from the germline V gene are LNHDA and SQIVND (reference sequence). CDR3 coding DNA: TGTGCCAGTAGTATAGCAGTGGATTACTACAATGAGCAGTTCTTC. Amino acids: CASSIAVDYYNEQFF.

This rearrangement joins TRBV6-1 to TRBJ2-7; 7 nucleotides agree with TRBD1. Germline V lookup: CDR1 MNHNS, CDR2 SASEGT. The ends lost 8 bases at V and 5 bases at J; junction bases unmatched: 12. The CDR3 contains 14 residues. The CDR3 DNA is TGTGCCAGCGGAAGACAGGGTAAAGTCCACGAGCAGTACTTC. It translates to CASGRQGKVHEQYF.

This clone occurred once. V and J are TRBV10-3 and TRBJ2-5; D is uncertain. The germline V gene has CDR1 ENHRY and CDR2 SYGVKD. The CDR3 runs to 12 residues. V was shortened by 6 bases and J by 5 bases, with 10 bases between the two germline ends. CDR3 amino acids: CAISGRSETQYF. The CDR3 DNA reads as TGTGCCATCAGCGGGCGATCGGAGACCCAGTACTTC.

The V gene is TRBV11-3, the J gene TRBJ2-1; the match to TRBD2 covers 8 bases. This CDR3 comprises 15 residues. The V gene's germline CDR1 is SGHNT and CDR2 YENEEA. With 1 base clipped from V and 4 bases from J, the junction kept 3 bases outside the gene matches. CDR3 sequence reads: CASSLVASGYNEQFF. Here the CDR3 DNA reads TGTGCCAGCAGCTTAGTAGCTAGCGGGTACAATGAGCAGTTCTTC.

This clone has ten or more counts. This chain joins TRBV7-2 and TRBJ2-5; D is possibly TRBD2 (6 bases). Trimming removed 5 bases from V and 6 bases from J, with 13 bases in between. Germline values: CDR1 SGHTA, CDR2 FQGNSA. CDR3 size: 13 residues. DNA of the CDR3: TGTGCCAGCAGCATCCGGGGGTTCCAGACCCAGTACTTC. This codes for CASSIRGFQTQYF.

CDR3 in amino acids: CAWRGQLVSYEQYF. Here the CDR3 DNA reads TGTGCCTGGAGGGGACAGCTAGTCTCCTACGAGCAGTACTTC. This chain uses TRBV30 with TRBJ2-7; TRBD1 aligns across 7 bases. The CDR3 contains 14 residues. The germline V gene encodes CDR1 GTSNPN and CDR2 SVGIG (reference sequence). The V and J ends lost 3 bases and 0 bases, in that order; junction bases with no gene match: 5.

There are a few counts of this clone. V gene TRBV30 combines with J gene TRBJ2-1; 8 positions match TRBD2. The V gene end was trimmed by 3 bases and the J gene end by 4 bases; junction bases not matched to a gene: 11. CDR3 size: 16 residues. Germline CDR1 and CDR2: GTSNPN and SVGIG (reference sequence). The CDR3: CAWSPHGGERYNEQFF. CDR3 bases: TGTGCCTGGAGCCCTCACGGGGGGGAGAGGTACAATGAGCAGTTCTTC.

The chain recombines TRBV19 with TRBJ2-2, with D unclear. Germline-derived CDR1 and CDR2 are LNHDA and SQIVND (reference sequence). Trimming took 4 bases from V and 6 from J, leaving 3 bases between them. The CDR3 totals 11 residues. Here the CDR3 reads CASSNSGELFF. The CDR3 DNA follows: TGTGCCAGTAGTAATTCCGGGGAGCTGTTTTTT.

The chain recombines TRBV5-1 with TRBJ2-2; a weak D match, TRBD2 (6 bases). V lost 0 bases, J lost 3 bases, and 12 bases lay in between. This CDR3 comprises 16 residues. Germline values: CDR1 SGHRS, CDR2 YFSETQ. CDR3 coding DNA: TGCGCCAGCAGCTTGGAAGTCGGGGGATACACCGGGGAGCTGTTTTTT. Translated, it gives CASSLEVGGYTGELFF.

This chain connects TRBV4-3 to TRBJ2-3; D is ambiguous. Deletions cut 0 bases from V and 0 bases from J, with 13 bases between. Germline CDR1 is LGHNA and CDR2 is YSLEER. CDR3 length: 17 residues. The chain's CDR3 is CASSQEGPTTSTDTQYF. CDR3 DNA: TGCGCCAGCAGCCAAGAGGGCCCGACGACTAGCACAGATACGCAGTATTTT.

V and J are TRBV4-2 and TRBJ2-1, with D perhaps assigned TRBD1 or TRBD2 (5 bases each). Germline V gene lookup returns CDR1 LGHNA and CDR2 YNFKEQ. This CDR3 comprises 13 residues. Trimming cost V 1 base and J 7 bases, with 8 bases left between them. The CDR3 loop is CASSQVGENEQFF. As DNA, the CDR3 is TGTGCCAGCAGCCAAGTGGGGGAAAATGAGCAGTTCTTC.

The table lists this clone with a few counts. This chain uses TRBV29-1 with TRBJ2-1; TRBD2 might be the D (7 bases). V lost 4 bases and J 0 bases, leaving 13 bases between the germline ends. Germline CDR1 SQVTM, CDR2 ANQGSEA. The CDR3 is made up of 15 amino acids. The CDR3 region is CSVGGGLSSYNEQFF. The CDR3 DNA sequence: TGCAGCGTTGGCGGGGGCCTCAGCTCCTACAATGAGCAGTTCTTC.

The chain has TRBV6-6 and TRBJ2-5, with a tentative D call TRBD2 (6 bases). Germline lookup yields CDR1 MNHNY and CDR2 SVGAGI (reference sequence). CDR3 length equals 14 residues. V lost 2 bases and J 5 bases, leaving 12 bases between the germline ends. CDR3 bases: TGTGCCAGCAGTTACAGCGTAGCGGCGGAGACCCAGTACTTC. Translated, it gives CASSYSVAAETQYF.

V usage is TRBV29-1 and J usage is TRBJ1-4; D is uncertain. From germline, CDR1 is SQVTM and CDR2 ANQGSEA. The CDR3 has 13 amino acids. Trimming removed 6 bases at V and 0 bases at J, with 8 bases between. Here the CDR3 DNA reads TGCAGCGTCCTGACTGCAACTAATGAAAAACTGTTTTTT. It encodes CSVLTATNEKLFF.

This chain uses TRBV15 with TRBJ2-1; D may be TRBD1 (5 bases). V gave up 0 bases and J gave up 8 bases, with 11 bases separating them. The V gene's germline CDR1 is LNHNV and CDR2 YYDKDF (reference sequence). CDR3 length equals 14 residues. The DNA for the CDR3 is TGTGCCACCAGCAGAGATACCAGGGTTGATGAGCAGTTCTTC. It translates to CATSRDTRVDEQFF.

This chain joins TRBV7-2 and TRBJ2-5; D is unclear. Germline CDR1 and CDR2: SGHTA and FQGNSA. This CDR3 spans 14 amino acids. With 5 bases removed from V and 4 bases from J, the gap between germline ends came to 14 bases. In nucleotides, the CDR3 is TGTGCCAGCAGCCTAACGGGTATTCGAGAGACCCAGTACTTC. Translated: CASSLTGIRETQYF.

J is TRBJ2-5 and V is TRBV25-1; possible D gene TRBD2, 5 bases. The CDR3 is made up of 13 amino acids. Germline V lookup: CDR1 MGHDK, CDR2 SYGVNS. V was clipped by 4 bases and J by 3 bases, with 9 bases between them. In DNA form, the CDR3 reads TGTGCCAGCAGTGCTTACGGGAAAGAGACCCAGTACTTC. This translates into CASSAYGKETQYF.

J is TRBJ2-5 and V is TRBV5-8; TRBD2 matches at 11 bases. Trimming at V came to 2 bases and at J to 1 base, leaving 4 bases not matched to a gene. The germline CDR1 and CDR2 sequences are SGHTS and YDEGEE. The CDR3 is 16 amino acids. CDR3 in amino acids: CASSLSTSGAQETQYF. The CDR3 coding sequence is TGTGCCAGCAGCTTATCGACTAGCGGGGCCCAAGAGACCCAGTACTTC.

A few counts support this clone. The rearrangement uses TRBV5-1 and TRBJ1-1; 7 bases line up with TRBD1. Unmatched junction bases numbered 2, after V lost 3 bases and J lost 0 bases. The CDR3 totals 14 residues. Per germline, CDR1 SGHRS and CDR2 YFSETQ. This chain's CDR3 is CASSSQGMNTEAFF. CDR3 bases: TGCGCCAGCAGCTCACAGGGGATGAACACTGAAGCTTTCTTT.